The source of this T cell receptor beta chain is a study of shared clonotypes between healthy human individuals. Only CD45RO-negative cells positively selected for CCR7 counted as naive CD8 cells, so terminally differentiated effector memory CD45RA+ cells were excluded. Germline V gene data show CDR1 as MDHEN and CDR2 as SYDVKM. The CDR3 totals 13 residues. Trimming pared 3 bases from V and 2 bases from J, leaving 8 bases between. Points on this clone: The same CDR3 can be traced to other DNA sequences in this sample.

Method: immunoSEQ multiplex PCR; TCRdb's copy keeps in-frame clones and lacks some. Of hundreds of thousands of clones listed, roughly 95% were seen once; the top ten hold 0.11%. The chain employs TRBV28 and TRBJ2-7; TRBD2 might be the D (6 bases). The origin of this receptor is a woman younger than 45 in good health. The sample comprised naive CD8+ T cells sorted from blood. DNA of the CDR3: TGTGCCAGCAGTTTGGGGGGAACCTACGAGCAGTACTTC. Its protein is CASSLGGTYEQYF.